Listed below are T cell receptor beta chains from one sample, sequenced in a study of T-cell memory formation after mild COVID-19. TCRdb re-called the 5' RACE reads with MiXCR, one entry per CDR3 protein. This table holds under 550,000 distinct CDR3 sequences, about 20% found once. Specimen: PBMCs or a T cell subset sorted from them (not recorded which). The receptors derive from an adult woman who had mild COVID-19 (a few samples of this study predate the infection). Cell type and time point are not known. Each CDR3 is given with its conserved first and last residue. D genes are given only for firm matches. Rows give clone size only sometimes, using once, few, many, or a class for an expanded clone.

D gene	clone size	V gene	CDR3 length	J gene	CDR3 protein	CDR3 DNA
NA	few	TRBV12-3/TRBV12-4	14	TRBJ2-7	CASSPGLGGNEQYF	TGTGCCAGCAGCCCGGGTTTAGGCGGCAACGAGCAGTACTTC
NA	few	TRBV2	16	TRBJ2-1	CARGDSSARSYNEQFF	TGTGCCAGAGGGGATTCTAGCGCACGCTCCTACAATGAGCAGTTCTTC
TRBD1	few	TRBV12-3/TRBV12-4	13	TRBJ1-2	CASSRQGARGYTF	TGTGCCAGCAGTCGACAGGGGGCACGTGGCTACACCTTC
TRBD2	NA	TRBV6-2/TRBV6-3	15	TRBJ2-3	CASRKTSTSGDTQYF	TGTGCCAGCAGAAAGACTAGCACGAGTGGAGATACGCAGTATTTT
NA	NA	TRBV4-2	15	TRBJ2-4	CASSQDRGRGNIQYF	TGTGCCAGCAGCCAAGATCGGGGCCGGGGGAACATTCAGTACTTC
NA	NA	TRBV7-2	14	TRBJ2-3	CASRLTGATDTQYF	TGTGCCAGCAGATTGACGGGGGCGACAGATACGCAGTATTTT
NA	few	TRBV24-1	13	TRBJ2-1	CATSDYYRDEQFF	TGTGCCACCAGTGACTATTACAGGGACGAGCAGTTCTTC
NA	few	TRBV6-5	16	TRBJ1-1	CASSYSSWRENTEAFF	TGTGCCAGCAGTTACTCGAGTTGGCGGGAGAACACTGAAGCTTTCTTT
NA	few	TRBV5-1	19	TRBJ2-6	CASNPRRLTRDSGANVLTF	TGCGCCAGCAACCCTAGGAGGCTTACTAGAGACTCTGGGGCCAACGTCCTGACTTTC
NA	NA	TRBV12-3/TRBV12-4	14	TRBJ1-1	CASSLRSMRTEAFF	TGTGCCAGCAGTTTGAGGAGTATGAGGACTGAAGCTTTCTTT
NA	few	TRBV7-9	11	TRBJ2-1	CASSALGEQFF	TGTGCCAGCAGCGCCTTGGGGGAGCAGTTCTTC
TRBD2	NA	TRBV7-2	15	TRBJ2-1	CASSRRTSGLYEQFF	TGTGCCAGCAGCCGTCGGACTAGCGGGTTGTATGAGCAGTTCTTC
TRBD2	few	TRBV7-2	17	TRBJ2-1	CASSLDRRTSGHNEQFF	TGTGCCAGCAGCTTAGATCGGCGGACTAGCGGTCACAATGAGCAGTTCTTC
NA	many	TRBV29-1	15	TRBJ1-2	CSVEDFGGPLYGYTF	TGCAGCGTTGAAGATTTCGGGGGGCCTCTCTATGGCTACACCTTC
TRBD1	few	TRBV9	15	TRBJ2-1	CASSEPGQGINEQFF	TGTGCCAGCAGCGAACCGGGACAGGGTATCAATGAGCAGTTCTTC
TRBD1	few	TRBV25-1	14	TRBJ2-7	CASSEWTGTYEQYF	TGTGCCAGCAGTGAATGGACAGGGACCTACGAGCAGTACTTC
TRBD2	NA	TRBV30	12	TRBJ2-3	CAWSSGEDTQYF	TGTGCCTGGAGCAGCGGGGAAGATACGCAGTATTTT
TRBD1	few	TRBV20-1	15	TRBJ1-6	CSARRQGKGNSPLHF	TGCAGTGCCAGACGACAGGGAAAAGGAAATTCACCCCTCCACTTT
TRBD2	NA	TRBV10-2	15	TRBJ2-1	CASSLLALAGDEQFF	TGCGCCAGCAGCCTCCTGGCCCTAGCGGGCGATGAGCAGTTCTTC
NA	NA	TRBV7-2	15	TRBJ1-3	CASSLQGLTGNTIYF	TGTGCCAGCAGCCTACAGGGTCTAACTGGAAACACCATATATTTT
TRBD1	NA	TRBV6-6	13	TRBJ2-7	CASNPRQGYEQYF	TGTGCCAGCAACCCACGACAGGGCTACGAGCAGTACTTC
NA	few	TRBV20-1	13	TRBJ2-5	CSAPVPRLGTQYF	TGCAGTGCTCCTGTGCCCCGGTTGGGGACCCAGTACTTC
TRBD1	NA	TRBV5-4	16	TRBJ1-5	CASSPQPGGSDQPQHF	TGTGCCAGCAGCCCCCAGCCAGGGGGGAGTGATCAGCCCCAGCATTTT
NA	few	TRBV3-1	15	TRBJ2-1	CASSQDGSPYNEQFF	TGTGCCAGCAGCCAAGACGGGAGCCCCTACAATGAGCAGTTCTTC
NA	NA	TRBV7-9	12	TRBJ2-2	CASSLDPGELFF	TGTGCCAGCAGCTTAGATCCCGGGGAGCTGTTTTTT
NA	NA	TRBV3-1	11	TRBJ2-1	CASSEYREQFF	TGTGCCAGCAGTGAGTATCGTGAGCAGTTCTTC